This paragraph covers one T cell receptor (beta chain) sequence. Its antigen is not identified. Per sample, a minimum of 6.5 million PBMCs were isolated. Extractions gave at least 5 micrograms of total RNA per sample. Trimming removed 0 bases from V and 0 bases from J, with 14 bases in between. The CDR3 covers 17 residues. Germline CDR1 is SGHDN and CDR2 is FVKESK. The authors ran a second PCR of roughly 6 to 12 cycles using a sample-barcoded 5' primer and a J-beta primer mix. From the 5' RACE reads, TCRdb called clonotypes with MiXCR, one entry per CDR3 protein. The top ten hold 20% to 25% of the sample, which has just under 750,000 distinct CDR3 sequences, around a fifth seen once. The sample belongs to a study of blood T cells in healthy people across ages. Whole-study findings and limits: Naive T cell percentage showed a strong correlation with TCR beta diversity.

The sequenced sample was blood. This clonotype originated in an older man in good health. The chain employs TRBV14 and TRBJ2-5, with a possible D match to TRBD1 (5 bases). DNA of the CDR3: TGTGCCAGCAGCCAAGACTGGGGCGTGATGTACCAAGAGACCCAGTACTTC. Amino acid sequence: CASSQDWGVMYQETQYF. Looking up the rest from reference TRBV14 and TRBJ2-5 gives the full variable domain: EAGVTQFPSHSVIEKGQTVTLRCDPISGHDNLYWYRRVMGKEIKFLLHFVKESKQDESGMPNNRFLAERTGGTYSTLKVQPAELEDSGVYFCASSQDWGVMYQETQYFGPGTRLLVL.